This record covers a single T cell receptor beta chain. No antigen is known for it. This specimen comes from a study of T cell responses to AZD1222 COVID-19 vaccine. Study in general: Some second doses came at about 4 weeks and others at about 12 weeks; these were pooled.

Germline CDR1 is SGHNT and CDR2 is YYREEE (reference sequence). The V and J ends lost 4 bases and 9 bases, in that order; junction bases with no gene match: 11. The CDR3 contains 15 residues. Study conclusions and caveats: Unmutated variant regions are reportedly targeted by nearly half of spike-specific TCRs. Donors were largely white British and mainly female; clonal diversity was possibly underestimated.

Repertoires were generated with immunoSEQ multiplex PCR, while TCRdb's copy carries only in-frame clones and drops some. This sample has more than 85,000 clones, with about 88% found just once. This specimen consisted of peripheral blood, obtained on day 0 of AZD1222 vaccination. The source is an adult in good health. The chain uses TRBV5-4 and TRBJ1-1; 11 nucleotides match TRBD1. The chain's CDR3 is CASSLRTGGLEKAFF. Here the CDR3 DNA reads TGTGCCAGCAGCCTCCGGACAGGGGGCTTGGAAAAAGCTTTCTTT. Using reference TRBV5-4 and TRBJ1-1 for the parts outside the CDR3, the full variable domain is ETGVTQSPTHLIKTRGQQVTLRCSSQSGHNTVSWYQQALGQGPQFIFQYYREEENGRGNFPPRFSGLQFPNYSSELNVNALELDDSALYLCASSLRTGGLEKAFFGQGTRLTVV.